These T cell receptor beta chains were read from a single sample in a study of T cell responses to AZD1222 COVID-19 vaccine. The repertoire was sequenced with immunoSEQ multiplex PCR; TCRdb's copy has only in-frame clones and lacks some. Of around 100,000 clones in the sample, roughly nine tenths are singletons; the top ten hold about 2%. The sample in question was peripheral blood, obtained on day 0 of AZD1222 vaccination. These receptors were taken from an adult in good health. CDR3s include the opening cysteine and the closing phenylalanine or tryptophan.

j_call	v_call	cdr3_aa
TRBJ2-7	TRBV18	CASSPEGYEQYF
TRBJ2-1	TRBV27	CASSPLSISSYNEQFF
TRBJ1-5	TRBV27	CASSLGGFGSNQPQHF
TRBJ1-5	TRBV18	CASSRGHNQPQHF
TRBJ1-2	TRBV19	CASSIDWPGVYGYTF
TRBJ2-7	TRBV5-1	CASSLALGSYEQYF
TRBJ1-2	TRBV3-1/TRBV3-2	CASSQSGPNYGYTF
TRBJ1-2	TRBV27	CASSPQASYGYTF
TRBJ1-6	TRBV30	CAWSGKGRGNSPLHF
TRBJ1-2	TRBV2	CASSAQDRGYGYTF
TRBJ2-4	TRBV4-3	CASSQDWGSGNIQYF
TRBJ2-7	TRBV5-6	CASSSPFRQGLSYEQYF
TRBJ1-5	TRBV6-2/TRBV6-3	CASSYSRQVNQPQHF
TRBJ2-1	TRBV30	CAWSGAGTSEGNEQFF
TRBJ2-5	TRBV27	CASSSHRDRGETQYF
TRBJ1-2	TRBV6-5	CASTRGYGYTF
TRBJ2-7	TRBV7-3	CASSLTSGSVDEQYF
TRBJ1-2	TRBV28	CASSPPTGASGYTF
TRBJ1-3	TRBV12-3/TRBV12-4	CASSPMQNTIYF
TRBJ2-2	TRBV24-1	CATSDPGLGPGELFF
TRBJ2-5	TRBV7-6	CASSPVGETQYF
TRBJ2-1	TRBV14	CASSRRRVPVDNEQFF
TRBJ2-7	TRBV5-4	CASSLGTSGLYEQYF
TRBJ2-2	TRBV28	CASSTLGEGPNTGELFF
TRBJ1-6	TRBV27	CASSRKSGQGDYKSPLHF
TRBJ2-7	TRBV6-5	CASSYTTGSYEQYF
TRBJ2-7	TRBV28	CASLPTTSGRRQYF
TRBJ2-7	TRBV7-2	CASSSSTGGAYEQYF
TRBJ1-2	TRBV3-1/TRBV3-2	CASSQLDRGGYTF
TRBJ2-2	TRBV27	CASSFWGALNTGELFF
TRBJ2-2	TRBV4-1	CASTLRTLGGELFF
TRBJ2-3	TRBV5-1	CASSLDSAPDTQYF
TRBJ2-5	TRBV20-1	CSASSYVAVIQETQYF
TRBJ1-1	TRBV18	CASSPNEGRTEAFF
TRBJ2-7	TRBV7-9	CASSPWGGRYEQYF
TRBJ2-1	TRBV5-5	CASRRGFSSYNEQFF
TRBJ2-1	TRBV14	CASSKYNEQFF
TRBJ1-2	TRBV11-2	CASSADRINYGYTF
TRBJ2-1	TRBV7-9	CASSPGEGGDDEQFF
TRBJ2-1	TRBV7-9	CASSDTGGAGDEQFF
TRBJ2-7	TRBV28	CASSLPSGTLYEQYF
TRBJ1-5	TRBV28	CASSSPGHFSNQPQHF
TRBJ2-7	TRBV6-4	CASSPTSTWNQYEQYF
TRBJ2-5	TRBV18	CASSRDRVGTQYF
TRBJ2-3	TRBV7-7	CASSLGLAGTDTQYF
TRBJ1-1	TRBV5-1	CASSFSEGAGGTEAFF
TRBJ1-1	TRBV7-3	CASSGQGGTEAFF
TRBJ1-3	TRBV29-1	CSVEAPGNTIYF
TRBJ1-1	TRBV5-4	CASIPRGGTGDTEAFF
TRBJ2-7	TRBV6-5	CASSYDGLSYEQYF
TRBJ2-1	TRBV12-3/TRBV12-4	CASSLTGRDEQFF
TRBJ1-2	TRBV10-3	CAISGDRGPNYGYTF
TRBJ2-7	TRBV9	CASSPRSRLDLYEQYF
TRBJ1-6	TRBV30	CAWSAQQDSPLHF
TRBJ1-3	TRBV27	CASSLSRGSGNTIYF